The 7 T cell receptor beta chains below all came from one sample that was sequenced in a study of cytotoxic CD8 clonotypes in ibrutinib-treated CLL. The table came from immunoSEQ multiplex PCR; TCRdb's copy has only in-frame clones and leaves some out. This table holds 150,000 or so clones, 75% to 85% found once. The sample consisted of PBMCs, taken after 12 months of ibrutinib treatment. The receptor source for this set is a human donor with chronic lymphocytic leukemia.

This clone was counted between two and nine times. This chain joins TRBV4-3 and TRBJ1-5; no clear D gene. Trimming removed 1 base from V and 3 bases from J, with 4 bases in between. This CDR3 region has 13 residues. Per germline, CDR1 LGHNA and CDR2 YSLEER. CDR3 loop: CASSQVYNQPQHF. The DNA of the CDR3 is TGCGCCAGCAGCCAAGTTTACAATCAGCCCCAGCATTTT.

This chain connects TRBV29-1 to TRBJ2-3; 9 bases map to TRBD1. Germline V gene data show CDR1 as SQVTM and CDR2 as ANQGSEA. The trim removed 4 bases at V and 4 bases at J, leaving 3 bases unmatched. The CDR3 has 13 residues. The CDR3 here is CSVGDRAPDTQYF. The CDR3 nucleotides are TGCAGCGTTGGGGACAGGGCCCCAGATACGCAGTATTTT.

This clone was recorded once. This chain links TRBV6-5 with TRBJ1-4; maybe TRBD1 (5 bases). Trimming took 2 bases from V and 7 from J, leaving 14 bases between them. CDR3 length: 15 amino acids. Germline V gene data show CDR1 as MNHEY and CDR2 as SVGAGI. The CDR3 spells CASSYARSRAEKLFF. Here the CDR3 DNA reads TGTGCCAGCAGTTACGCCCGGAGCAGGGCTGAAAAACTGTTTTTT.

This chain connects TRBV4-3 to TRBJ2-7, with 9 bases fitting TRBD2. Germline values: CDR1 LGHNA, CDR2 YSLEER. The CDR3 is made up of 17 amino acids. The V gene end was trimmed by 0 bases and the J gene end by 3 bases; junction bases not matched to a gene: 9. The CDR3 region is CASSQELASGANYEQYF. CDR3 nucleotide sequence: TGCGCCAGCAGCCAAGAGTTGGCTAGCGGGGCCAACTACGAGCAGTACTTC.

The V gene is TRBV18, the J gene TRBJ2-7; 9 nucleotides align to TRBD2. V shed 3 bases and J 4 bases; nucleotides not matched to a gene: 7. This CDR3 has 15 residues. Germline CDR1 reads KGHSH; CDR2 reads LQKENI. In DNA, the CDR3 is TGTGCCAGCTCACCGACTTTGGCGGGAGGGTACGAGCAGTACTTC. This translates into CASSPTLAGGYEQYF.

The chain is built from TRBV10-3 and TRBJ2-7, with 9 bases that match TRBD2. The V and J ends lost 4 bases and 3 bases, in that order; junction bases with no gene match: 1. From germline, CDR1 is ENHRY and CDR2 SYGVKD. This CDR3 spans 13 amino acids. The CDR3 region is CAISATSGYEQYF. The CDR3 DNA follows: TGTGCCATCAGTGCGACTAGCGGCTACGAGCAGTACTTC.

The chain has TRBV4-3 and TRBJ2-7, with 7 bases aligning to TRBD2. V lost 5 bases and J lost 2; bases outside the gene matches: 9. The CDR3 covers 15 residues. Per the germline V gene, CDR1 is LGHNA and CDR2 is YSLEER. The CDR3 DNA reads as TGCGCCAGCAGCGCCGCCCGGGACTACCCCTACGAGCAGTACTTC. This translates into CASSAARDYPYEQYF.